These 16 T cell receptor beta chains came from one sample sequenced in a study of blood T cell repertoires in COVID-19. Profiled with immunoSEQ multiplex PCR; TCRdb holds only in-frame clones, not every one. The sample shows approximately 160,000 clones, around 83% of them seen only once. Sample: peripheral blood. The receptors were gathered from a woman in her sixties or seventies with COVID-19, enrolled during active disease.

The V call is TRBV6-2 or TRBV6-3, the J call TRBJ2-3; 7 bases agree with TRBD2. Germline V gene data show CDR1 as MNHEY and CDR2 as SVGEGT. J was trimmed by 1 base and V by 5 bases; bases with no gene match: 6. The CDR3 totals 15 residues. In nucleotides, the CDR3 is TGTGCCAGCAGTGCCCGGGACTATCGCACAGATACGCAGTATTTT. Translating gives CASSARDYRTDTQYF.

In DNA form, the CDR3 reads TGTGCCAGCAGTCGAGTTAACTATGGCTACACCTTC. Protein sequence: CASSRVNYGYTF. The chain recombines TRBV2 with TRBJ1-2, with no clear D. The CDR3 contains 12 residues. V dropped 5 bases and J dropped 1 base, with 5 bases sitting between them. Germline V gene data show CDR1 as SNHLY and CDR2 as FYNNEI.

This clone came up once. This chain connects TRBV20-1 to TRBJ1-3, with D uncertain. In germline, CDR1 is DFQATT, CDR2 SNEGSKA (reference sequence). CDR3 length: 11 amino acids. CDR3 sequence (DNA): TGCTCCATAAGCGATGGAAACACCATATATTTT. It codes for CSISDGNTIYF.

This chain links TRBV5-5 with TRBJ1-2, with D unresolved. Trimming stripped 5 bases from V and 7 bases from J, with 21 bases between. The CDR3 is 15 residues long. Germline-derived CDR1 and CDR2 are SGHKS and YYEKEE (reference sequence). Written as DNA, the CDR3 is TGTGCCAGCAGAAAAGGTCTGTCCGGGGAGGCTGGCTACACCTTC. Encoded protein: CASRKGLSGEAGYTF.

The chain combines TRBV6-1 with TRBJ1-6; D not resolved. This CDR3 contains 16 residues. CDR1 is MNHNS and CDR2 is SASEGT in the germline V gene. V was pared by 4 bases and J by 0 bases, with 10 bases between. Written as DNA, the CDR3 is TGTGCCAGCAGTGTTTTACGGAGCTCCTATAATTCACCCCTCCACTTT. It encodes CASSVLRSSYNSPLHF.

The rearrangement links TRBV6-5 to TRBJ1-3; TRBD1 might be the D (5 bases). Germline lookup yields CDR1 MNHEY and CDR2 SVGAGI. The CDR3 consists of 16 residues. Deletions cut 0 bases from V and 0 bases from J, with 9 bases between. CDR3 DNA sequence: TGTGCCAGCAGTTACTCGGACACCTCCTCTGGAAACACCATATATTTT. As protein: CASSYSDTSSGNTIYF.

This clone has more than one count but fewer than ten. V gene TRBV9 combines with J gene TRBJ2-1; 9 nucleotides agree with TRBD1. Germline CDR1 SGDLS, CDR2 YYNGEE. The trim removed 3 bases at V and 6 bases at J, leaving 4 bases unmatched. The CDR3 length is 14 residues. DNA for the CDR3: TGTGCCAGCAGCGGGGGACAGGGTTTCAATGAGCAGTTCTTC. Translated, it gives CASSGGQGFNEQFF.

J is TRBJ2-1 and V is TRBV6-4; the D gene is possibly TRBD2 (5 bases). CDR1 and CDR2 from the germline V gene are MRHNA and SNTAGT. V dropped 5 bases and J dropped 7 bases, with 12 bases sitting between them. The CDR3 sequence is 13 residues long. The CDR3 DNA reads TGTGCCAGCAGTCGGGGTCGAGAGAATGAGCAGTTCTTC. This sequence encodes CASSRGRENEQFF.

The chain is built from TRBV12-3 or TRBV12-4 and TRBJ2-7; 9 nucleotides match TRBD2. The CDR3 sequence is 13 residues long. The trim removed 4 bases at V and 4 bases at J, leaving 2 bases unmatched. In DNA form, the CDR3 reads TGTGCCAGCAGTTGGGCGGGAGGGTACGAGCAGTACTTC. Its protein is CASSWAGGYEQYF.

In this sample, this clone turned up once. The V call is TRBV20-1, the J call TRBJ1-1; D ambiguous. The V gene lost 6 bases and the J gene lost 1 base, with 6 bases spanning the gap. Germline lookup yields CDR1 DFQATT and CDR2 SNEGSKA (reference sequence). This CDR3 spans 11 amino acids. The CDR3 reads CSARQNTEAFF. The CDR3 nucleotides read TGCAGTGCGAGGCAGAACACTGAAGCTTTCTTT.

This chain joins TRBV27 and TRBJ2-1; TRBD2 matches 10 bases. Germline V gene sequence: CDR1 MNHEY, CDR2 SMNVEV (reference sequence). Trimming cost V 6 bases and J 10 bases; bases outside gene matches: 9. The CDR3 sequence is 14 residues long. The CDR3 loop is CASRSAGGVAEQFF. The CDR3 DNA reads as TGTGCCAGCAGATCAGCGGGAGGGGTAGCAGAGCAGTTCTTC.

In this sample, this clone turned up once. J is TRBJ2-1 and V is TRBV4-2, with TRBD1 identical over 7 bases. In germline, CDR1 is LGHNA, CDR2 YNFKEQ. Trimming at V came to 0 bases and at J to 10 bases, leaving 3 bases not matched to a gene. The CDR3 totals 13 residues. The chain's CDR3 is CASSQDSDREQFF. CDR3 DNA sequence: TGTGCCAGCAGCCAAGATTCGGACAGGGAGCAGTTCTTC.

The chain recombines TRBV20-1 with TRBJ2-7; 9 bases match TRBD1. This CDR3 spans 14 amino acids. V lost 3 bases to trimming and J lost 5 bases; unmatched junction nucleotides: 8. The germline V gene has CDR1 DFQATT and CDR2 SNEGSKA (reference sequence). The chain's CDR3 is CSASSGQGLDEQYF. DNA of the CDR3: TGCAGTGCTAGTTCGGGACAGGGTTTGGACGAGCAGTACTTC.

The chain has TRBV7-9 and TRBJ1-1; D is perhaps TRBD1 (6 bases). CDR3 size: 14 residues. V dropped 5 bases and J dropped 6 bases, with 16 bases sitting between them. Germline lookup yields CDR1 SEHNR and CDR2 FQNEAQ (reference sequence). In DNA form, the CDR3 reads TGTGCCAGCAGCCATCCCAGGGGAGCAGCTGAAGCTTTCTTT. Residues: CASSHPRGAAEAFF.

The chain employs TRBV9 and TRBJ1-3, with D maybe TRBD1 (5 bases). The CDR3 runs 14 residues. Trimming pared 3 bases from V and 4 bases from J, leaving 11 bases between. The germline V gene has CDR1 SGDLS and CDR2 YYNGEE. CDR3 sequence reads: CASSEGVQGNTIYF. CDR3 DNA sequence: TGTGCCAGCAGCGAAGGGGTTCAGGGAAACACCATATATTTT.

This clone was seen a single time. This sequence joins TRBV3-1 (or the pseudogene TRBV3-2) and TRBJ1-1; D is unresolved. Germline V gives CDR1 LGHDT, CDR2 YNNKEL (reference sequence). This CDR3 has 16 residues. Deletions cut 1 base from V and 0 bases from J, with 12 bases between. The CDR3 coding sequence is TGTGCCAGCAGCCAAGCGGGTCGGCTTGTGAACACTGAAGCTTTCTTT. It translates to CASSQAGRLVNTEAFF.